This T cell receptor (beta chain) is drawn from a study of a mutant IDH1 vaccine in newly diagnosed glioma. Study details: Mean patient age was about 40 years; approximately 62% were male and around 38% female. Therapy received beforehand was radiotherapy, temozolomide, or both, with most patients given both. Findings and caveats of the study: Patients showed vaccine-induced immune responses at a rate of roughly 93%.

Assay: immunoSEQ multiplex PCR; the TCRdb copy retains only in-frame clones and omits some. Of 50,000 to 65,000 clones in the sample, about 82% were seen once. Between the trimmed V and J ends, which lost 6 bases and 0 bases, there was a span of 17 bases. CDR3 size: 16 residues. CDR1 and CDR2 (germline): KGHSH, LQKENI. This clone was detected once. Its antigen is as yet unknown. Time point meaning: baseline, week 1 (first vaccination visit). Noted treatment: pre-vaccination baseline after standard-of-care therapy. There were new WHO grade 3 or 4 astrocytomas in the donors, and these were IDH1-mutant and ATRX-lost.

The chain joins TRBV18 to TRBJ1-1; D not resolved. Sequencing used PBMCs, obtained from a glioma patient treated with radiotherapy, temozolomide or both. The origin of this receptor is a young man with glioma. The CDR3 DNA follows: TGTGCCAGCTCCCCGGGCCAGCTCATTATGAACACTGAAGCTTTCTTT. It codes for CASSPGQLIMNTEAFF.